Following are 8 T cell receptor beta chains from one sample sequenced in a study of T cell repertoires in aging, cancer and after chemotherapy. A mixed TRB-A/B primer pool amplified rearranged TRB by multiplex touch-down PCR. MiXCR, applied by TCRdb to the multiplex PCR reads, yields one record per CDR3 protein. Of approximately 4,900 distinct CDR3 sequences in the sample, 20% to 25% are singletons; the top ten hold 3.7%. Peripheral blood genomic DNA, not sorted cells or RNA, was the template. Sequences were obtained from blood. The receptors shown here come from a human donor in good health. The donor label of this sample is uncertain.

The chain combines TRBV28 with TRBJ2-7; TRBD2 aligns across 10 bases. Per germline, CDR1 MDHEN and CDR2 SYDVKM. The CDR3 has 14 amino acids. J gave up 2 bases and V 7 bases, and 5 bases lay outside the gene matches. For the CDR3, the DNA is TGTGCCAGCAAACTAGCGGGGAGGACCTACGAGCAGTACTTC. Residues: CASKLAGRTYEQYF.

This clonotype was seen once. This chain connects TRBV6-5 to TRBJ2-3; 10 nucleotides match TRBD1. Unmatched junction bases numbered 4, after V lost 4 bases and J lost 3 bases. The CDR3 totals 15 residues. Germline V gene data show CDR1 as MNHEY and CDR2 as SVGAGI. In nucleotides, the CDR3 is TGTGCCAGCAGTTGGACAGGGGGGGTGACAGATACGCAGTATTTT. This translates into CASSWTGGVTDTQYF.

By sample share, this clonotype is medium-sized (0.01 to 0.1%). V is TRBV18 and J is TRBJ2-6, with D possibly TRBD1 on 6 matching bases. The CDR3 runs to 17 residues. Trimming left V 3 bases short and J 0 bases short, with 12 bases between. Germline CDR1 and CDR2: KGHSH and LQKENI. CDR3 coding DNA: TGTGCCAGCTCACCGAAGACAGGCGGCTCTGGGGCCAACGTCCTGACTTTC. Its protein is CASSPKTGGSGANVLTF.

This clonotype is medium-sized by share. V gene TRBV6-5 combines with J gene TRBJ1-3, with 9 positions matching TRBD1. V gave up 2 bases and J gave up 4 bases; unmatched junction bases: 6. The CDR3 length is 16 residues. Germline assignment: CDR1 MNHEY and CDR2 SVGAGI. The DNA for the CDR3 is TGTGCCAGCAGTTACATCCCTGGACAGGGGGGAAACACCATATATTTT. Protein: CASSYIPGQGGNTIYF.

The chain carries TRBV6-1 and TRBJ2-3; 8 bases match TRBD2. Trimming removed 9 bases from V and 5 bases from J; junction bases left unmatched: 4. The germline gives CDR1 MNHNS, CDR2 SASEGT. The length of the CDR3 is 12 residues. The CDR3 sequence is CASEAGGDTQYF. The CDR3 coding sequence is TGTGCCAGTGAGGCGGGAGGAGATACGCAGTATTTT.

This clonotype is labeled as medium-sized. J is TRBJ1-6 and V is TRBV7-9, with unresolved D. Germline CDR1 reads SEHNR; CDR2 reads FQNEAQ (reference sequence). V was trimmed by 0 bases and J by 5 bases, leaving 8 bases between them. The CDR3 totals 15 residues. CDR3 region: CASSLARTDNSPLHF. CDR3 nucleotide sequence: TGTGCCAGCAGCTTAGCCCGGACCGATAATTCACCCCTCCACTTT.

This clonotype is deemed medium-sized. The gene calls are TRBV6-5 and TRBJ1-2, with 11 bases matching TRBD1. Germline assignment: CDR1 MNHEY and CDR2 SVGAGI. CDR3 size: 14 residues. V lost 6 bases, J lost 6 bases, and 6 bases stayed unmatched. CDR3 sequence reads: CASRDRGLIDGYTF. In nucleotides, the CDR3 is TGTGCCAGCAGGGACAGGGGGCTAATCGATGGCTACACCTTC.

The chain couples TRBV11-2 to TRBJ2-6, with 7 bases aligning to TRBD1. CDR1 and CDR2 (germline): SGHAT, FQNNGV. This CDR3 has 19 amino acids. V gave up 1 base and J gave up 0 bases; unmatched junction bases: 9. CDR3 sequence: CASSLVSWTGRSGANVLTF. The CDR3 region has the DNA TGTGCCAGCAGCTTAGTTTCATGGACAGGCCGCTCTGGGGCCAACGTCCTGACTTTC. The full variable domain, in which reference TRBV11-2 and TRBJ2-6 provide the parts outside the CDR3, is EAGVAQSPRYKIIEKRQSVAFWCNPISGHATLYWYQQILGQGPKLLIQFQNNGVVDDSQLPKDRFSAERLKGVDSTLKIQPAKLEDSAVYLCASSLVSWTGRSGANVLTFGAGSRLTVL.